Sequencing of this T cell receptor (beta chain) was carried out in a study of T cells in Graves' hyperthyroidism and ophthalmopathy. To note about this clonotype: The target antigen is unknown.

Diagnoses rested on clinical symptoms, serum thyroxine and TRAb, thyroid ultrasound and orbital computed tomography. Amplified TCR beta CDR3 regions derived from RNA transcripts. Using the HTBI primer set, a first-round RT-PCR was run on the TCR CDR3. TCRdb used MiXCR to reprocess the multiplex PCR reads, holding one entry per CDR3 protein. The profile covers 500,000 to 750,000 distinct CDR3 sequences, with roughly 50% appearing a single time and more than 7% taken by the ten largest. Overall study findings and caveats: Researchers report that a 13 V-J model separated ophthalmopathy from stable hyperthyroidism.

Germline-derived CDR1 and CDR2 are DFQATT and SNEGSKA (reference sequence). J gave up 4 bases and V 5 bases, and 8 bases lay outside the gene matches. This CDR3 is 15 amino acids long. This TCR was sampled from a woman between 18 and 29 years old with Graves' hyperthyroidism. The sequencing sample was made of peripheral blood or thyroid tissue (not recorded which). The chain employs TRBV20-1 and TRBJ1-6; 7 bases line up with TRBD1. The CDR3 loop is CSALGQALYNSPLHF. DNA of the CDR3: TGCAGTGCTCTCGGACAGGCTCTTTATAATTCACCCCTCCACTTT.